The 21 T cell receptor beta chains below all came from one sample that was sequenced in a study of blood T cell repertoires in COVID-19. TCRdb keeps only in-frame clones here, not all; method: immunoSEQ multiplex PCR. The sample records about 470,000 clones, about nine tenths being singletons. Sequencing was carried out using PBMCs or T cells enriched from blood (not recorded which). The receptors derive from a woman aged 18-29 years who had recovered from COVID-19.

This chain connects TRBV12-5 to TRBJ1-1, with unresolved D. CDR3 length: 11 residues. The germline V and J ends were trimmed by 0 bases and 9 bases, with 5 bases remaining between them. Germline V lookup: CDR1 LGHNT, CDR2 FRNRAP. Here the CDR3 reads CASGLVAQAFF. The CDR3 DNA is TGTGCTAGTGGTTTGGTCGCGCAAGCTTTCTTT.

This chain uses TRBV30 with TRBJ2-7; D may be TRBD2 (5 bases). V lost 1 base to trimming and J lost 9 bases, with 13 bases between them. Germline CDR1 GTSNPN, CDR2 SVGIG (reference sequence). The CDR3 has 12 residues. CDR3: CAWSGEGAGQYF. The DNA of the CDR3 is TGTGCCTGGAGTGGAGAGGGCGCTGGGCAGTACTTC. Variable domain in full (rest from reference TRBV30 and TRBJ2-7): SQTIHQWPATLVQPVGSPLSLECTVEGTSNPNLYWYRQAAGRGLQLLFYSVGIGQISSEVPQNLSASRPQDRQFILSSKKLLLSDSGFYLCAWSGEGAGQYFGPGTRLTVT.

The rearrangement joins TRBV5-1 to TRBJ1-4; 7 nucleotides agree with TRBD1. The CDR3 runs to 16 residues. Germline CDR1 is SGHRS and CDR2 is YFSETQ. After removal of 4 bases from V and 8 bases from J, the junction contained 14 bases not matched to a gene. The CDR3 sequence is CASSRTTGEPEEKLFF. The CDR3 coding sequence is TGCGCCAGCAGCCGCACAACAGGGGAACCAGAGGAAAAACTGTTTTTT. Full variable domain (outside the CDR3, taken from reference TRBV5-1 and TRBJ1-4): KAGVTQTPRYLIKTRGQQVTLSCSPISGHRSVSWYQQTPGQGLQFLFEYFSETQRNKGNFPGRFSGRQFSNSRSEMNVSTLELGDSALYLCASSRTTGEPEEKLFFGSGTQLSVL.

The rearrangement joins TRBV28 to TRBJ1-1, with TRBD1 matching 7 bases. Germline CDR1 is MDHEN and CDR2 is SYDVKM. V lost 1 base to trimming and J lost 7 bases; unmatched junction nucleotides: 3. This CDR3 spans 13 amino acids. The CDR3 DNA reads as TGTGCCAGCAGTTTATCAGGGGGATTTGAAGCTTTCTTT. Translation: CASSLSGGFEAFF.

This clone has just one count. The rearrangement uses TRBV5-1 and TRBJ1-2, with 7 bases aligning to TRBD1. The CDR3 runs 13 residues. The J segment lost 5 bases and the V segment lost 5 bases, leaving 6 bases of the junction unmatched. Germline V CDR1 and CDR2: SGHRS, YFSETQ. CDR3 nucleotide sequence: TGCGCCAGCAGTTCCGGGACAGATTATGGCTACACCTTC. Translating it yields CASSSGTDYGYTF.

The chain is built from TRBV6-5 and TRBJ1-2; D gene unclear. With 7 bases removed from V and 8 bases from J, the gap between germline ends came to 11 bases. The germline gives CDR1 MNHEY, CDR2 SVGAGI. This CDR3 spans 11 amino acids. The CDR3 loop reads CASKGLRGYTF. Here the CDR3 DNA reads TGTGCCAGCAAAGGACTGAGGGGCTACACCTTC.

The V and J genes are TRBV19 and TRBJ2-7; D perhaps matches TRBD2 (6 bases). The CDR3 contains 17 residues. Germline CDR1 reads LNHDA; CDR2 reads SQIVND (reference sequence). The V end was cut by 0 bases, the J end by 2 bases, with 17 bases between. CDR3 protein: CASSIDLARGETYEQYF. CDR3 DNA: TGTGCCAGTAGTATAGATCTTGCACGCGGGGAAACCTACGAGCAGTACTTC.

The chain is built from TRBV6-7 and TRBJ1-6; 10 bases fit TRBD1. TRBV6-7 is an ORF; its function is uncertain. CDR3 length: 16 amino acids. V was pared by 7 bases and J by 9 bases, with 12 bases of the junction left unmatched. The CDR3 here is CASIPTGGDCSSPLHF. The CDR3 DNA reads TGTGCCAGCATCCCGACAGGGGGCGATTGTAGTTCACCCCTCCACTTT.

This chain links TRBV30 with TRBJ2-1, with 8 bases aligning to TRBD2. This CDR3 is built from 15 residues. Trimming at V came to 2 bases and at J to 8 bases, leaving 11 bases not matched to a gene. Germline CDR1 and CDR2: GTSNPN and SVGIG (reference sequence). The CDR3 sequence is CAWSQSGSGGDEQFF. The CDR3 DNA reads as TGTGCCTGGAGTCAGTCGGGGTCCGGGGGGGATGAGCAGTTCTTC.

The chain carries TRBV6-1 and TRBJ1-6, with 10 bases aligning to TRBD1. The CDR3 contains 17 residues. After removal of 2 bases from V and 5 bases from J, the junction contained 6 bases not matched to a gene. Looked up from germline, CDR1 is MNHNS and CDR2 is SASEGT. The CDR3 sequence is CASSEWDRGLNNSPLHF. In nucleotides, the CDR3 is TGTGCCAGCAGTGAATGGGACAGGGGTCTTAATAATTCACCCCTCCACTTT.

The chain joins TRBV11-2 to TRBJ1-2; TRBD1 is a possible D gene (6 bases). Germline V gene data show CDR1 as SGHAT and CDR2 as FQNNGV. Trimming stripped 4 bases from V and 2 bases from J, with 8 bases between. There are 13 residues in the CDR3. CDR3 sequence reads: CASSYQGNYGYTF. The CDR3 bases are TGTGCCAGCAGCTATCAGGGGAACTATGGCTACACCTTC.

The rearrangement joins TRBV28 to TRBJ2-7; perhaps TRBD1 as D (6 bases). The germline V gene encodes CDR1 MDHEN and CDR2 SYDVKM. The germline V and J ends were trimmed by 4 bases and 1 base, with 8 bases remaining between them. The CDR3 is made up of 13 amino acids. The CDR3 is CASSSTGSYEQYF. In DNA form, the CDR3 reads TGTGCCAGCAGTTCTACAGGGTCCTACGAGCAGTACTTC.

The rearrangement links TRBV4-1 to TRBJ2-3, with TRBD2 matching over 9 bases. With 5 bases clipped from V and 6 bases from J, the junction kept 9 bases outside the gene matches. The CDR3 totals 15 residues. Germline loops: CDR1 MGHRA, CDR2 YSYEKL. CDR3 in amino acids: CASSTSGFLGDTQYF. As DNA, the CDR3 is TGCGCCAGCAGCACTAGCGGGTTCTTAGGGGATACGCAGTATTTT.

This rearrangement joins TRBV11-2 to TRBJ1-2, with D tentatively TRBD1 (6 bases). Germline-derived CDR1 and CDR2 are SGHAT and FQNNGV. Trimming removed 1 base at V and 5 bases at J, with 11 bases between. This CDR3 is built from 14 residues. Here the CDR3 reads CASSLGTGLYGYTF. CDR3 bases: TGTGCCAGCAGCTTAGGAACAGGGTTATATGGCTACACCTTC. The complete variable domain, with remaining parts taken from reference TRBV11-2 and TRBJ1-2, reads EAGVAQSPRYKIIEKRQSVAFWCNPISGHATLYWYQQILGQGPKLLIQFQNNGVVDDSQLPKDRFSAERLKGVDSTLKIQPAKLEDSAVYLCASSLGTGLYGYTFGSGTRLTVV.

The chain links TRBV16 to TRBJ1-3; 7 bases line up with TRBD1. This CDR3 contains 15 residues. Trimming cost V 0 bases and J 4 bases; bases outside gene matches: 3. Germline V lookup: CDR1 KGHSY, CDR2 FQNENV. The CDR3 coding sequence is TGTGCCAGCAGCCAATCGGGGACAGCAGGAAACACCATATATTTT. Translation gives CASSQSGTAGNTIYF.

V usage is TRBV6-5 and J usage is TRBJ1-2, with 11 bases aligning to TRBD1. This CDR3 comprises 15 residues. CDR1 is MNHEY and CDR2 is SVGAGI in the germline V gene. V lost 6 bases, J lost 8 bases, and 11 bases stayed unmatched. The CDR3 spells CASSRTPDRGQGYTF. The CDR3 coding sequence is TGTGCCAGCAGCCGAACCCCGGACAGGGGGCAAGGCTACACCTTC.

This clone was detected once. The gene calls are TRBV28 and TRBJ1-3; D is possibly TRBD1 (6 bases). Germline CDR1 and CDR2: MDHEN and SYDVKM. Trimming cost V 7 bases and J 1 base, with 14 bases left between them. The CDR3 is 15 amino acids. The DNA for the CDR3 is TGTGCCAGCACCTCGACAGGTGATTCTGGAAACACCATATATTTT. Translating gives CASTSTGDSGNTIYF.

This rearrangement joins TRBV7-9 to TRBJ2-7; D ambiguous. The CDR3 consists of 14 residues. The V end lost 2 bases, the J end lost 2 bases, and 10 bases lay between the germline ends. Germline CDR1 is SEHNR and CDR2 is FQNEAQ (reference sequence). CDR3 sequence: CASSLQEPAYEQYF. The DNA for the CDR3 is TGTGCCAGCAGCTTACAGGAACCGGCCTACGAGCAGTACTTC.

The chain has TRBV6-5 and TRBJ2-1; tentatively, D is TRBD1 (5 bases). V was trimmed by 6 bases and J by 2 bases, leaving 14 bases between them. The germline gives CDR1 MNHEY, CDR2 SVGAGI. CDR3 length: 15 amino acids. The CDR3 sequence is CASSLDSRTYNEQFF. In DNA, the CDR3 is TGTGCCAGCAGCCTAGACAGCCGTACCTACAATGAGCAGTTCTTC.

The chain couples TRBV5-4 to TRBJ1-2, with D hard to call. Trimming removed 0 bases from V and 4 bases from J, with 13 bases in between. CDR1 is SGHNT and CDR2 is YYREEE in the germline V gene (reference sequence). There are 15 residues in the CDR3. The CDR3 here is CASSLGTAGFYGYTF. CDR3 in DNA: TGTGCCAGCAGCTTGGGCACAGCGGGATTCTATGGCTACACCTTC.

The rearrangement uses TRBV6-1 and TRBJ1-1; a weak D match, TRBD1 (5 bases). V was pared by 4 bases and J by 0 bases, with 15 bases between. There are 16 residues in the CDR3. Germline values: CDR1 MNHNS, CDR2 SASEGT. The CDR3 loop is CASSAVETAMNTEAFF. The DNA of the CDR3 is TGTGCCAGCAGTGCGGTGGAGACAGCAATGAACACTGAAGCTTTCTTT.